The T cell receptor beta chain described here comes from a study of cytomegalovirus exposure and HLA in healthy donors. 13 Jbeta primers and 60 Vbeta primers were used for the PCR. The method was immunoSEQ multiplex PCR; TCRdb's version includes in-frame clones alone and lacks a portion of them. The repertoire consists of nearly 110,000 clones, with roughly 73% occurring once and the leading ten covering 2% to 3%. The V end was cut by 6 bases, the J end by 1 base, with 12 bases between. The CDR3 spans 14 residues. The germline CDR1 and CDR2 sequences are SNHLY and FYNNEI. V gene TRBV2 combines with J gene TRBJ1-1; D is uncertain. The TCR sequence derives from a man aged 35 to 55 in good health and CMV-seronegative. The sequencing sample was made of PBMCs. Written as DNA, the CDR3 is TGTGCCAGCAGCCCGAGCACAGAGAACACTGAAGCTTTCTTT. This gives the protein CASSPSTENTEAFF.